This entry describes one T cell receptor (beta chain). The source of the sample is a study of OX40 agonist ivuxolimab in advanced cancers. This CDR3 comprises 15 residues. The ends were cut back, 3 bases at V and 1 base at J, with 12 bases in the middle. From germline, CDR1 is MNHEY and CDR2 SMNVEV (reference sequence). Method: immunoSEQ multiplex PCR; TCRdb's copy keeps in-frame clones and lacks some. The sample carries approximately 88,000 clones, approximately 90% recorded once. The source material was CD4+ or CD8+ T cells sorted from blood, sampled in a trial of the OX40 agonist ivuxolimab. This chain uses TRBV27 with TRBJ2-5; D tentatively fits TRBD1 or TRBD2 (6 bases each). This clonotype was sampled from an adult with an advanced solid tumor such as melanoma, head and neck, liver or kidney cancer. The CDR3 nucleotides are TGTGCCAGCAGTTTGGGGGGCAGGACCCAAGAGACCCAGTACTTC. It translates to CASSLGGRTQETQYF.